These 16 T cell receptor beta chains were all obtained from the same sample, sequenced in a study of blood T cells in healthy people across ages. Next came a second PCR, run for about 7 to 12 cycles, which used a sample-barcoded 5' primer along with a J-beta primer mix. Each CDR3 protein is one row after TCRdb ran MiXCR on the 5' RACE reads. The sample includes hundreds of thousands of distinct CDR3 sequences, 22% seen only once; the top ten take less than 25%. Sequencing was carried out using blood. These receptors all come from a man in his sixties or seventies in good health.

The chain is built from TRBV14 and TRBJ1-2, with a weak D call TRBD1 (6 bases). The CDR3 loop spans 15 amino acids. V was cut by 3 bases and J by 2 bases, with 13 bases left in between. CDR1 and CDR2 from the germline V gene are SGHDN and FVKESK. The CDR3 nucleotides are TGTGCCAGCAGCCATCAGACAGGAAAGAACTATGGCTACACCTTC. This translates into CASSHQTGKNYGYTF.

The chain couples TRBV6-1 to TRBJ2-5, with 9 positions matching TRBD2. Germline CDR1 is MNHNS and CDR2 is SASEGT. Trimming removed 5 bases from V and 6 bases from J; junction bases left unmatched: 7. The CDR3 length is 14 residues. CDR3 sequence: CASSPTAGGKTQYF. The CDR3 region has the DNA TGTGCCAGCAGTCCAACAGCGGGAGGAAAGACCCAGTACTTC.

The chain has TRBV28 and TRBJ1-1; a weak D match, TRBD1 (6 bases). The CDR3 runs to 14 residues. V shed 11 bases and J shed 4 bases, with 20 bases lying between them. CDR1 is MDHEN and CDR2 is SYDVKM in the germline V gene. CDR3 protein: CAVPGGPVGTEAFF. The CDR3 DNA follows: TGTGCCGTTCCCGGGGGCCCGGTCGGCACTGAAGCTTTCTTT.

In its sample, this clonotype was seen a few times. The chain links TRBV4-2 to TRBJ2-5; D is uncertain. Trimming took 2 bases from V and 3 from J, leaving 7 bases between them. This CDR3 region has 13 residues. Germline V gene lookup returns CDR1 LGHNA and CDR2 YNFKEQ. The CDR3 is CASSQPPEETQYF. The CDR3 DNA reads TGTGCCAGCAGCCAACCCCCTGAAGAGACCCAGTACTTC.

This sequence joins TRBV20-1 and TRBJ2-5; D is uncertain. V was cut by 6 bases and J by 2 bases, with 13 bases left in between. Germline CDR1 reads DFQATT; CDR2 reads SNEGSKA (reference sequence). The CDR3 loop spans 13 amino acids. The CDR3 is CSAPTSFQETQYF. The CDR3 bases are TGCAGTGCCCCGACTTCTTTTCAAGAGACCCAGTACTTC.

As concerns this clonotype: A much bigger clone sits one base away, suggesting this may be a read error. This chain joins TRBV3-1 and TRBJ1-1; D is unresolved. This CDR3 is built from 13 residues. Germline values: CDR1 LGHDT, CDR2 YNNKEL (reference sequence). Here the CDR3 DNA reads TGTGCCAGCAGCCAAGGAGGTTTCGGTGAAGCTCTCTTT. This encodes CASSQGGFGEALF.

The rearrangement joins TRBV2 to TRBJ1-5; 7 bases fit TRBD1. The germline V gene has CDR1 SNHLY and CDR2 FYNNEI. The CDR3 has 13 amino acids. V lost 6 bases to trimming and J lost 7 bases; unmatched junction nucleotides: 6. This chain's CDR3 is CASSPDRQQPQHF. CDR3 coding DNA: TGTGCCAGCAGCCCGGACAGGCAGCAGCCCCAGCATTTT.

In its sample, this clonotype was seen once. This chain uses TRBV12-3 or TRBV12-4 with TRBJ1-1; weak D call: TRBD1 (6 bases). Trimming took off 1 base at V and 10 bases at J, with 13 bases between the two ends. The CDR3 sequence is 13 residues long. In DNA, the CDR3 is TGTGCCAGCAGTTTAGGTGGGGGCCACGGAGCTTTCTTT. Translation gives CASSLGGGHGAFF.

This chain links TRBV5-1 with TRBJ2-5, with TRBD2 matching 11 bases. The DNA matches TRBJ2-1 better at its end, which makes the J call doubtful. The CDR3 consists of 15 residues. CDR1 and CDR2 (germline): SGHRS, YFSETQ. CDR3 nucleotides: TGCGCCAGCAGCTACACTAGCGGGAGTTTGAATGAGCAGTTCTTC. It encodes CASSYTSGSLNEQFF.

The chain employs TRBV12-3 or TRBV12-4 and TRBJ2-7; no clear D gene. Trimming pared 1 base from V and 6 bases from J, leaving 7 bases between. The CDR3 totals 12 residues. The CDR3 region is CASSLEESEQYV. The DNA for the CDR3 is TGTGCCAGCAGTTTAGAGGAGTCCGAGCAGTACGTC.

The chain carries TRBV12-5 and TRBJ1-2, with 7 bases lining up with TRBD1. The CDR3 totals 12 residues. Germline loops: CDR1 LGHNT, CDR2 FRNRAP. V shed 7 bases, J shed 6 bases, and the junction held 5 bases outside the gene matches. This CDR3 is CASALDRDGYTF. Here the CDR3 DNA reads TGTGCTAGTGCCCTAGACAGGGATGGCTACACCTTC.

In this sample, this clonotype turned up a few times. The CDR3 is CATSDLGQGPDTQYF. The DNA for the CDR3 is TGTGCCACCAGTGACCTAGGACAGGGTCCAGATACGCAGTATTTT. The J gene is TRBJ2-3, the V gene TRBV24-1, with 8 bases aligning to TRBD1. With V trimmed by 4 bases and J by 4 bases, 6 bases remained unmatched. Germline values: CDR1 KGHDR, CDR2 SFDVKD. This CDR3 spans 15 amino acids.

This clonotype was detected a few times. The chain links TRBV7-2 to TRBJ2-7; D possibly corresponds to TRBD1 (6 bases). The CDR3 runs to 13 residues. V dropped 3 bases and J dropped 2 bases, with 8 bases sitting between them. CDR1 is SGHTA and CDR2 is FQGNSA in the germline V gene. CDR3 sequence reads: CASSLSGAYEQYV. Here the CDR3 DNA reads TGTGCCAGCAGCTTGTCAGGGGCCTACGAGCAGTACGTC.

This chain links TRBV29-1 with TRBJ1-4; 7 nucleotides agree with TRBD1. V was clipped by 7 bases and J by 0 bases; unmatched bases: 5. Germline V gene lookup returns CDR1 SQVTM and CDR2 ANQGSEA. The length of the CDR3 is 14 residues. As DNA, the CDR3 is TGCAGCGCAGGGGGTAGGACAACTAATGAAAAACTGTTTTTT. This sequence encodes CSAGGRTTNEKLFF.

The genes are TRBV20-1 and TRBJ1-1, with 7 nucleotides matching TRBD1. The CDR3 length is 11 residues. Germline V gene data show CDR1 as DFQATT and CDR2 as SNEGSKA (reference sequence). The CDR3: CNARGYTEAFF. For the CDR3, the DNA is TGCAATGCCAGGGGGTACACTGAAGCTTTCTTT.

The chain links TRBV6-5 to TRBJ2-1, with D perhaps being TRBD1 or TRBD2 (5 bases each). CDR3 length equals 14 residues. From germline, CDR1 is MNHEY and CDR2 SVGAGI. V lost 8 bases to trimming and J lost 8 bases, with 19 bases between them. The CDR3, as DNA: TGTGCCAGCTTCCGGGGCCGGGCTGGGGATGAGCAGTTCTTC. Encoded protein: CASFRGRAGDEQFF.